This entry lists 23 T cell receptor beta chains sequenced from one sample in a study of CD8+CD57+ T cells in acquired aplastic anemia. For sequencing, patients were chosen who had shown expansion of CD8+CD57+ cells by flow cytometry. Genomic DNA was employed as the template in profiling TCR beta VDJ and CDR3. TCRdb re-analysed the reads in MiXCR, keeping a single row per CDR3 protein. Of about 150,000 distinct CDR3 sequences listed, about 54% were seen once; the top ten hold less than 15%. The sequencing input was sorted CD4+, CD8+, or CD8+CD57+ T cells (not recorded which) from PBMCs. These receptors were taken from a human donor with aplastic anemia.

There are many counts of this clonotype. CDR3 protein: CASSHTYEQYF. Here the CDR3 DNA reads TGTGCCAGCAGCCACACTTACGAGCAGTACTTC. The chain combines TRBV5-6 with TRBJ2-7; no firm D call. This CDR3 spans 11 amino acids. With 4 bases removed from V and 4 bases from J, the gap between germline ends came to 6 bases. The germline CDR1 and CDR2 sequences are SGHDT and YYEEEE.

This clonotype was observed a handful of times. This chain uses TRBV2 with TRBJ1-2, with D unresolved. V dropped 4 bases and J dropped 2 bases, with 5 bases sitting between them. Germline values: CDR1 SNHLY, CDR2 FYNNEI. The CDR3 covers 12 residues. CDR3 loop: CASSGGNYGYTF. CDR3 DNA sequence: TGTGCCAGCAGTGGAGGAAACTATGGCTACACCTTC.

This chain connects TRBV3-1 to TRBJ2-1; 15 bases are a match to TRBD2. V shed 3 bases, J shed 6 bases, and the junction held 6 bases outside the gene matches. This CDR3 is built from 17 residues. Germline values: CDR1 LGHDT, CDR2 YNNKEL (reference sequence). The CDR3 loop is CASSQDPGLAGGNEQFF. The DNA for the CDR3 is TGTGCCAGCAGCCAGGATCCGGGACTAGCGGGGGGCAATGAGCAGTTCTTC.

This chain uses TRBV11-1 with TRBJ2-3, with 8 bases fitting TRBD2. The V gene's germline CDR1 is SGHAT and CDR2 FQDESV (reference sequence). Trimming took 4 bases from V and 0 from J; bases not matched to a gene: 3. The CDR3 contains 15 residues. CDR3 residues: CASSYTSGSTDTQYF. In DNA, the CDR3 is TGTGCCAGCAGCTACACTAGCGGAAGCACAGATACGCAGTATTTT.

In its sample, this clonotype was seen many times. The chain joins TRBV7-8 to TRBJ1-6; unclear D gene. The CDR3 runs 14 residues. Trimming took 7 bases from V and 8 from J, leaving 15 bases between them. Germline CDR1 and CDR2: SGHVS and FQNEAQ. CDR3 sequence: CASNPRGGYSPLHF. CDR3 coding DNA: TGTGCCAGCAACCCTCGTGGCGGCTATTCACCCCTCCACTTT.

This clonotype was picked up many times. The rearrangement links TRBV20-1 to TRBJ2-7, with D maybe TRBD2 (6 bases). V was clipped by 0 bases and J by 3 bases, with 9 bases between them. The CDR3 sequence is 13 residues long. Germline lookup yields CDR1 DFQATT and CDR2 SNEGSKA (reference sequence). The CDR3 here is CSARDGGSYEQYF. The DNA for the CDR3 is TGCAGTGCTAGAGATGGAGGGAGCTACGAGCAGTACTTC.

J is TRBJ2-5 and V is TRBV10-3; D is undetermined. The germline V gene has CDR1 ENHRY and CDR2 SYGVKD. This CDR3 comprises 11 residues. The ends were cut back, 3 bases at V and 6 bases at J, with 5 bases in the middle. CDR3 nucleotides: TGTGCCATCAGTGATATGCAGACCCAGTACTTC. This gives the protein CAISDMQTQYF.

The sample holds many counts of this clonotype. The chain combines TRBV20-1 with TRBJ2-7; 10 positions agree with TRBD1. Germline V gene sequence: CDR1 DFQATT, CDR2 SNEGSKA (reference sequence). The CDR3 runs to 14 residues. J lost 6 bases, V lost 0 bases, and 5 bases had no gene match. This CDR3 reads CSARDRDRGSEQYF. The CDR3 DNA reads as TGCAGTGCTAGAGACCGGGACAGGGGTTCCGAGCAGTACTTC.

The chain employs TRBV7-2 and TRBJ1-1; the D is unclear. From germline, CDR1 is SGHTA and CDR2 FQGNSA. V was clipped by 3 bases and J by 3 bases, with 8 bases between them. The CDR3 has 13 amino acids. CDR3 nucleotides: TGTGCCAGCAGCTTTCCCGTGGACACTGAAGCTTTCTTT. Its translation: CASSFPVDTEAFF.

This chain joins TRBV20-1 and TRBJ1-2; D is undetermined. CDR1 is DFQATT, CDR2 SNEGSKA, per germline (reference sequence). The CDR3 contains 15 residues. V dropped 0 bases and J dropped 4 bases, with 15 bases sitting between them. The CDR3 nucleotides read TGCAGTGCTAGAGATCGGGAGGCAGCCACCTATGGCTACACCTTC. It encodes CSARDREAATYGYTF.

This sequence joins TRBV6-4 and TRBJ2-7; 10 positions match TRBD2. This CDR3 spans 15 amino acids. The germline CDR1 and CDR2 sequences are MRHNA and SNTAGT. Trimming took 6 bases from V and 7 from J; bases not matched to a gene: 12. The CDR3 is CASSPGLAGDSEQYF. The CDR3 DNA reads TGTGCCAGCAGCCCCGGGCTAGCGGGAGATAGTGAGCAGTACTTC.

The chain is built from TRBV15 and TRBJ2-1, with TRBD2 matching over 13 bases. CDR1 is LNHNV and CDR2 is YYDKDF in the germline V gene (reference sequence). The CDR3 spans 15 residues. V was clipped by 4 bases and J by 6 bases; unmatched bases: 3. CDR3 amino acids: CATSTGLAGVNEQFF. The CDR3 nucleotides read TGTGCCACCAGCACTGGACTAGCGGGAGTCAATGAGCAGTTCTTC.

In regard to this clonotype: The conserved phenylalanine or tryptophan is not found at the CDR3 terminus, so this likely reflects a read error. The chain uses TRBV12-3 or TRBV12-4 and TRBJ1-5; D gene ambiguous. Trimming cost V 10 bases and J 3 bases, with 19 bases left between them. The CDR3 consists of 15 residues. The CDR3, as DNA: TGTGCCAACCCTCGAGCGGGTACCCCCAATCAGCCCCAGCATCTT. The encoded protein is CANPRAGTPNQPQHL.

This clonotype was observed a few times. A much larger clone is a single base away; this may be a read error. The genes are TRBV9 and TRBJ2-5; D unclear. Germline V lookup: CDR1 SGDLS, CDR2 YYNGEE. V lost 3 bases and J lost 2, with 8 bases in between. There are 13 residues in the CDR3. DNA of the CDR3: TGTGCCAGCAGCGCATTAGATCAAGAGACCCAGTACTTC. It specifies CASSALDQETQYF.

The chain is built from TRBV28 and TRBJ1-2; 8 positions agree with TRBD1. The length of the CDR3 is 14 residues. Germline CDR1 reads MDHEN; CDR2 reads SYDVKM. The V and J ends lost 5 bases and 2 bases, in that order; junction bases with no gene match: 4. The CDR3 here is CASSIQGGNYGYTF. The CDR3 nucleotides are TGTGCCAGCAGTATACAGGGGGGGAACTATGGCTACACCTTC.

The V gene is TRBV20-1, the J gene TRBJ2-7, with 8 nucleotides matching TRBD1. CDR1 and CDR2 from the germline V gene are DFQATT and SNEGSKA (reference sequence). This CDR3 contains 14 residues. J gave up 0 bases and V 5 bases, and 6 bases lay outside the gene matches. The CDR3 nucleotides read TGCAGTGCTGGAAGGACAGGGACCTCCTACGAGCAGTACTTC. This gives the protein CSAGRTGTSYEQYF.

Only a few counts were recorded for this clonotype. The CDR3 DNA reads as TGTGCCAGCAGTGTCCGGGACAGAGCCGAGCAGTACTTC. Its protein is CASSVRDRAEQYF. The rearrangement links TRBV2 to TRBJ2-7, with 7 bases matching TRBD1. CDR1 SNHLY and CDR2 FYNNEI come from the germline V gene. V lost 4 bases to trimming and J lost 6 bases; unmatched junction nucleotides: 6. The CDR3 loop spans 13 amino acids.

This sequence joins TRBV24-1 and TRBJ1-6, with TRBD1 matching 8 bases. The V gene end was trimmed by 6 bases and the J gene end by 7 bases; junction bases not matched to a gene: 4. This CDR3 comprises 14 residues. Germline values: CDR1 KGHDR, CDR2 SFDVKD. CDR3 sequence: CATSMGTGNSPLHF. The CDR3 DNA reads as TGTGCCACCAGTATGGGGACAGGCAATTCACCCCTCCACTTT.

The CDR3 DNA reads TGTGCCAGCAGTGGTTCGCCGGGCCGAGGAACATCCTATGGCTACACCTTC. Translated, it gives CASSGSPGRGTSYGYTF. The chain has TRBV25-1 and TRBJ1-2, with D hard to call. Trimming cost V 4 bases and J 4 bases, with 22 bases left between them. The CDR3 has 17 residues. Germline V lookup: CDR1 MGHDK, CDR2 SYGVNS.

The genes are TRBV20-1 and TRBJ2-7, with D hard to call. The CDR3 is 11 amino acids. Per the germline V gene, CDR1 is DFQATT and CDR2 is SNEGSKA (reference sequence). The germline V and J ends were trimmed by 7 bases and 7 bases, with 14 bases remaining between them. CDR3 in amino acids: CSVPGTLEQYF. CDR3 coding DNA: TGCAGTGTCCCGGGCACCCTGGAGCAGTACTTC.

Notes on this clonotype: Here the CDR3 omits its conserved ending phenylalanine or tryptophan, so a read error is the likely source. The chain links TRBV19 to TRBJ2-4; TRBD1 or TRBD2 may be the D gene (5 bases each). Trimming pared 8 bases from V and 7 bases from J, leaving 15 bases between. Per germline, CDR1 LNHDA and CDR2 SQIVND (reference sequence). The CDR3 consists of 13 residues. CDR3 amino acids: CASGTGTRNIQYL. CDR3 bases: TGTGCCAGTGGTACCGGGACCCGCAACATTCAGTACCTC.

The CDR3 DNA reads TGTGCCAGCAGCTTAGTGGCAAACTATGGCTACACCTTC. This sequence encodes CASSLVANYGYTF. This chain joins TRBV7-9 and TRBJ1-2; D unresolved. Trimming stripped 1 base from V and 2 bases from J, with 5 bases between. The length of the CDR3 is 13 residues. Per the germline V gene, CDR1 is SEHNR and CDR2 is FQNEAQ (reference sequence).

This rearrangement joins TRBV7-3 to TRBJ2-1; 14 bases are shared with TRBD2. The CDR3 runs to 18 residues. J gave up 0 bases and V 4 bases, and 5 bases lay outside the gene matches. Looked up from germline, CDR1 is SGHTA and CDR2 is FQGTGA. The chain's CDR3 is CASSSGTSGGSSYNEQFF. CDR3 nucleotides: TGTGCCAGCAGCTCTGGGACTAGCGGGGGAAGCTCCTACAATGAGCAGTTCTTC.